This TCR beta chain emerged from a study of PD-1 blockade in mismatch repair-deficient tumors. The germline V gene has CDR1 SGHVS and CDR2 FQNEAQ. This CDR3 is 13 amino acids long. V lost 1 base, J lost 5 bases, and 6 bases lay in between. Produced via immunoSEQ multiplex PCR; TCRdb's table is partial and in-frame only. The table includes 38,000 or so clones, about 85% detected once. Source: peripheral blood, taken less than 95 weeks after starting pembrolizumab. This chain connects TRBV7-8 to TRBJ1-5; D gene ambiguous. The origin of this receptor is an adult with mismatch repair-deficient cancer. CDR3 nucleotide sequence: TGTGCCAGCAGCTTAGGAAGTCATCAGCCCCAGCATTTT. It translates to CASSLGSHQPQHF.